These 10 T cell receptor beta chains came from one sample sequenced in a study of blood T cells in healthy people across ages. Primed by a sample-barcoded 5' primer and a J-beta primer mix, a second PCR proceeded for about 7 to 11 cycles. TCRdb analysed the 5' RACE reads with MiXCR anew, one entry per CDR3 protein. The sample lists hundreds of thousands of distinct CDR3 sequences, around 45% seen once, with around a third in the top ten. The specimen sequenced was blood. The receptors stem from a woman in her sixties or seventies in good health.

This chain uses TRBV2 with TRBJ2-3, with 7 positions matching TRBD1. This CDR3 region has 16 residues. V was clipped by 6 bases and J by 4 bases; unmatched bases: 13. Germline V gene sequence: CDR1 SNHLY, CDR2 FYNNEI. CDR3 coding DNA: TGTGCCAGCAGGAGATATGCGACAGGGACCGCAGATACGCAGTATTTT. This translates into CASRRYATGTADTQYF. Variable domain in full (rest from reference TRBV2 and TRBJ2-3): EPEVTQTPSHQVTQMGQEVILRCVPISNHLYFYWYRQILGQKVEFLVSFYNNEISEKSEIFDDQFSVERPDGSNFTLKIRSTKLEDSAMYFCASRRYATGTADTQYFGPGTRLTVL.

V is TRBV28 and J is TRBJ2-5; weak D call: TRBD1 (6 bases). Trimming took 2 bases from V and 1 from J, leaving 14 bases between them. This CDR3 is 16 amino acids long. Germline assignment: CDR1 MDHEN and CDR2 SYDVKM. CDR3: CASSLDRRPLQETQYF. The CDR3 DNA sequence: TGTGCCAGCAGTTTAGACAGGCGGCCTCTCCAAGAGACCCAGTACTTC.

This clonotype has a handful of counts. The J gene is TRBJ2-1, the V gene TRBV5-4; either TRBD1 or TRBD2 may fit D (6 bases each). V dropped 2 bases and J dropped 2 bases, with 14 bases sitting between them. This CDR3 has 16 residues. Germline V gives CDR1 SGHNT, CDR2 YYREEE (reference sequence). The CDR3 DNA is TGTGCCAGCAGCTTAGTCAGTAGGGGGGCCTACAATGAGCAGTTCTTC. It specifies CASSLVSRGAYNEQFF.

This clonotype was seen only a few times. The chain employs TRBV20-1 and TRBJ2-1, with a possible D match to TRBD2 (5 bases). Germline V gene sequence: CDR1 DFQATT, CDR2 SNEGSKA (reference sequence). This CDR3 comprises 13 residues. Between the trimmed V and J ends, which lost 3 bases and 1 base, there was a span of 7 bases. This chain's CDR3 is CSASEGSYNEQFF. For the CDR3, the DNA is TGCAGTGCTAGTGAGGGTTCCTACAATGAGCAGTTCTTC.

This chain joins TRBV27 and TRBJ1-1; 7 bases fit TRBD1. V dropped 6 bases and J dropped 11; count of bases not matched to a gene: 15. Germline CDR1 is MNHEY and CDR2 is SMNVEV (reference sequence). The CDR3 runs 14 residues. Written as DNA, the CDR3 is TGTGCCAGCAGCCCTAAGCCTACAGGGGTCGACGCTTTCTTT. It encodes CASSPKPTGVDAFF.

Ten or more counts support this clonotype. V and J are TRBV29-1 and TRBJ2-6; 12 bases are shared with TRBD1. The CDR3 totals 16 residues. The germline V gene encodes CDR1 SQVTM and CDR2 ANQGSEA. J lost 3 bases, V lost 6 bases, and 6 bases had no gene match. The CDR3 is CSVTGQGASGANVLTF. DNA of the CDR3: TGCAGCGTGACGGGACAGGGGGCTAGTGGGGCCAACGTCCTGACTTTC.

The chain uses TRBV4-1 and TRBJ2-5; D is perhaps TRBD2 (5 bases). Deletions cut 2 bases from V and 0 bases from J, with 10 bases between. The germline CDR1 and CDR2 sequences are MGHRA and YSYEKL. The CDR3 totals 15 residues. Here the CDR3 DNA reads TGCGCCAGCAGCCAATTACCGGGGAACCAAGAGACCCAGTACTTC. This translates into CASSQLPGNQETQYF.

CDR3 coding DNA: TGTGCCAGCAGTTTGTCCCTGACAGTATTGTTTTTT. This translates into CASSLSLTVLFF. The V gene is TRBV12-3 or TRBV12-4, the J gene TRBJ1-4; weak D call: TRBD1 (5 bases). The CDR3 is 12 residues long. Trimming removed 3 bases from V and 15 bases from J, with 14 bases in between.

This clonotype was found once. The genes are TRBV30 and TRBJ1-3; D uncertain. Germline CDR1 is GTSNPN and CDR2 is SVGIG (reference sequence). V gave up 0 bases and J gave up 4 bases, with 4 bases separating them. The CDR3 loop spans 12 amino acids. The CDR3 nucleotides are TGTGCCTGGAGTGTACTCGGAAACACCATATATTTT. This sequence encodes CAWSVLGNTIYF.

V and J are TRBV6-5 and TRBJ1-1; a weak D match, TRBD1 (5 bases). This CDR3 spans 15 amino acids. Per germline, CDR1 MNHEY and CDR2 SVGAGI. V gave up 5 bases and J gave up 4 bases, with 17 bases separating them. This CDR3 reads CASSRLGSGPTEAFF. The CDR3 coding sequence is TGTGCCAGCAGTCGCCTTGGGTCGGGACCCACTGAAGCTTTCTTT.